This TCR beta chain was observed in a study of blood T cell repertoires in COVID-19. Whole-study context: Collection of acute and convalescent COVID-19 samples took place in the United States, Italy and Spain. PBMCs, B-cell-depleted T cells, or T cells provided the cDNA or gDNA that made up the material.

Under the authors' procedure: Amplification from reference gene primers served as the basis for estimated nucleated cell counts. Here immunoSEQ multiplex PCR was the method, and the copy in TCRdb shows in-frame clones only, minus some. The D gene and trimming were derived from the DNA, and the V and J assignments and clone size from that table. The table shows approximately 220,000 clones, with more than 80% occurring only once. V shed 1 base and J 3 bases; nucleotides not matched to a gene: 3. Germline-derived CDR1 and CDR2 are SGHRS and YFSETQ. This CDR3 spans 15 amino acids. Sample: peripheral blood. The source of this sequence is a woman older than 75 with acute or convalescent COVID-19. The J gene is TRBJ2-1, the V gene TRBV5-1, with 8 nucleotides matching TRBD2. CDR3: CASSLMSGGYNEQFF. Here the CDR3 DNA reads TGCGCCAGCAGCTTGATGAGCGGGGGCTACAATGAGCAGTTCTTC. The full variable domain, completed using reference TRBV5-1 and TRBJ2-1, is KAGVTQTPRYLIKTRGQQVTLSCSPISGHRSVSWYQQTPGQGLQFLFEYFSETQRNKGNFPGRFSGRQFSNSRSEMNVSTLELGDSALYLCASSLMSGGYNEQFFGPGTRLTVL.